This TCR beta chain stems from a study of shared clonotypes between healthy human individuals. The method was immunoSEQ multiplex PCR; TCRdb's version includes in-frame clones alone and lacks a portion of them. The sample records 2 million to 2.5 million clones, 80% to 95% being singletons. The source is a man aged 18 to 29 in good health. Some clones in this sample may be carry-over from other donors' samples. Sequencing was done on a sample of naive CD4+ T cells from PBMCs. Described subset: CD45RA+ positively selected.

The CDR3 protein is CASSLGVWELGEQYF. The CDR3 DNA sequence: TGTGCCAGCAGCTTGGGCGTCTGGGAGTTAGGCGAGCAGTACTTC. The chain employs TRBV5-6 and TRBJ2-7; the D gene is possibly TRBD2 (5 bases). The CDR3 loop spans 15 amino acids. Germline V gene lookup returns CDR1 SGHDT and CDR2 YYEEEE. V dropped 0 bases and J dropped 6 bases, with 16 bases sitting between them.